This TCR beta chain was recovered during a study of blood T cells in healthy people across ages. Study overall: About one barcoded beta molecule was captured per two T cells (by template switching).

Study-level points and caveats: Considered underestimates were the diversity estimates obtained from one million T cells.

CDR1 is SNHLY, CDR2 FYNNEI, per germline. The CDR3 totals 14 residues. V gave up 1 base and J gave up 7 bases, with 12 bases separating them. A second PCR, run for roughly 7 to 11 cycles, used a sample-barcoded 5' primer plus a J-beta primer mix. In TCRdb, the 5' RACE reads were re-called with MiXCR into one record per CDR3 protein. The table has around 1.5 million distinct CDR3 sequences, roughly 30% seen once. Comments on this clonotype: Its target is not known.

Every donor gave 8 to 10 milliliters of peripheral blood. In each sample, at least 6 million PBMCs were isolated. This sequence joins TRBV2 and TRBJ2-3; D is undetermined. The specimen was blood. The clonotype was recovered from a woman in her 30s in good health. This chain's CDR3 is CASSEEVIANTQYF. DNA of the CDR3: TGTGCCAGCAGTGAAGAGGTGATTGCTAATACGCAGTATTTT.